The source of this T cell receptor (beta chain) is a study of regulatory T cells in long-lasting Graves disease. Findings and caveats of the study: Persistent disease was associated with favored TRBV28 usage and with favored use of TRBJ1-2 and TRBJ2-5.

Investigators prepared the TCR beta libraries by applying iRepertoire HTBI primers and Arm-PCR of CDR3 regions. Each CDR3 protein is one row after TCRdb ran MiXCR on the multiplex PCR reads. The sample yields about 220,000 distinct CDR3 sequences, around 20% seen once. This sample's time point: newly diagnosed GD, antithyroid drugs for less than 3 months. PBMC RNA served as the TCR library source. Patients came through an endocrinology department, and that department was in Xi'an, China. This clonotype was recorded many times. What it binds is unknown. V was clipped by 1 base and J by 4 bases; unmatched bases: 5. CDR3 length: 15 residues. Per the germline V gene, CDR1 is MNHNS and CDR2 is SASEGT.

The sequenced sample was peripheral blood mononuclear cells (PBMCs), obtained at new diagnosis, from a patient treated with antithyroid drugs. This chain links TRBV6-1 with TRBJ1-2; 8 nucleotides line up with TRBD1. The TCR sequence derives from a female donor with Graves disease. Here the CDR3 DNA reads TGTGCCAGCAGTGAAGGGGGACAGGCCACCTATGGCTACACCTTC. This translates into CASSEGGQATYGYTF.